This T cell receptor (beta chain) is drawn from a study of response to subunit inactivated influenza vaccine. This clonotype showed up just a few times. Its antigen is undetermined. The CDR3 is 15 amino acids. Germline V gene data show CDR1 as DFQATT and CDR2 as SNEGSKA (reference sequence). V lost 6 bases, J lost 7 bases, and 15 bases stayed unmatched. Points from the study as a whole: Each seasonal influenza vaccination, the authors suggested, recruits few new T cells.

TCRdb independently ran MiXCR on the RT-PCR reads; one entry per CDR3 protein. The table includes 550,000 to 800,000 distinct CDR3 sequences, about 15% detected once. Sequenced material: PBMCs from blood, taken 12 days after vaccination. The source of this sequence is a man aged 50 to 60 who received an inactivated influenza vaccine. The genes are TRBV20-1 and TRBJ2-1; 7 nucleotides match TRBD2. The CDR3 nucleotides are TGCAGTGCCCCAACCGATCCGGGAGGAAGAAATGAGCAGTTCTTC. Protein product: CSAPTDPGGRNEQFF.